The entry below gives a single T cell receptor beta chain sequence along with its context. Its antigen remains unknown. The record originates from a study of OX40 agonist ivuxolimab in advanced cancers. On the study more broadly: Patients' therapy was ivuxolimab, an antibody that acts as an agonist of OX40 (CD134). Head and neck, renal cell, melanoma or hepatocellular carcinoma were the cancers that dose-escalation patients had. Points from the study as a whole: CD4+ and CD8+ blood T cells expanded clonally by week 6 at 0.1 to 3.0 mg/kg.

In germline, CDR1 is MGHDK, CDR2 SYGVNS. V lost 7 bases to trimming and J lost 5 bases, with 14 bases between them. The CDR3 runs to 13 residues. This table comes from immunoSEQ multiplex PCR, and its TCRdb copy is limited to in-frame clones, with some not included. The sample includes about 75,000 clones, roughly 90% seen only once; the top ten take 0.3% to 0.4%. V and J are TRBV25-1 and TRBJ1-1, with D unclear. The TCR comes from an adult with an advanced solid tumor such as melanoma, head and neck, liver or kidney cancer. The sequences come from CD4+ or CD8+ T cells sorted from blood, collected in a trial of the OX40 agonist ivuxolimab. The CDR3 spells CASIGPTFTEAFF. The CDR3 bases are TGTGCCAGCATCGGACCGACTTTTACTGAAGCTTTCTTT.